The rows below give T cell receptor beta chains drawn from one sample of a study of blood T cell repertoires in COVID-19. The repertoire was sequenced with immunoSEQ multiplex PCR; TCRdb's copy has only in-frame clones and lacks some. This sample has around 79,000 clones; roughly nine tenths occur once, and the top ten carry 9.1%. Source material: peripheral blood. The source is a human donor in a cohort sampled during active COVID-19. Both conserved end residues are part of each CDR3. The order of the fields is J gene, V gene, CDR3 protein.

TRBJ2-7	TRBV19	CASSMAAVNEYEQYF
TRBJ1-6	TRBV13	CASSLGTQGARGSPLHF
TRBJ1-1	TRBV28	CASNRNPKRTGRATEAFF
TRBJ1-5	TRBV19	CASNGANQPQHF
TRBJ1-6	TRBV3-1/TRBV3-2	CASSPVSSSYNSPLHF
TRBJ1-2	TRBV6-2/TRBV6-3	CASSLAELGYGYTF
TRBJ2-7	TRBV5-8	CASSRRQSVDWGYEQYF
TRBJ2-3	TRBV7-6	CASSFVGDPTQYF
TRBJ2-5	TRBV5-1	CASSLEGSRGGDYRQETQYF
TRBJ2-7	TRBV10-3	CAISEVGALGEQYF
TRBJ2-3	TRBV5-1	CASSLSGGGTDTQYF
TRBJ1-1	TRBV7-6	CASSPQDRMNTEAFF
TRBJ2-7	TRBV27	CASSLQPAGGYEQYF
TRBJ2-1	TRBV9	CASSVAGASGNEQFF
TRBJ2-1	TRBV28	CASSPSGRAYNEQFF
TRBJ1-1	TRBV9	CASSVSGNTEAFF
TRBJ2-7	TRBV6-5	CASSYSGQGAREQYF
TRBJ2-7	TRBV7-6	CASSTGPLEQYF
TRBJ2-7	TRBV7-2	CASSSGLAGVYEQYF
TRBJ1-4	TRBV7-9	CASSLGQGAEGKLFF
TRBJ2-1	TRBV5-1	CASSLVSGGINEQFF